A selection of T cell receptor beta chains follows, all from one sample in a study of blood T cell repertoires in COVID-19. Profiling relied on immunoSEQ multiplex PCR, and the TCRdb table lists in-frame clones only, not all of them. The data contain tens of thousands of clones, around 76% of them singletons. The material sequenced was peripheral blood. The receptors shown here come from a man aged 65 to 79 with active or convalescent COVID-19. The conserved cysteine and the conserved F or W are not part of the CDR3 here. Each record gives: J gene, CDR3 length, V gene, CDR3 protein.

>TRBJ1-1|12|TRBV6-5
ASRRIQGNTEAF
>TRBJ2-2|10|TRBV9
ASSQGWGELF
>TRBJ2-6|15|TRBV9
ASSGGQGAQGANVLT
>TRBJ2-3|13|TRBV7-9
ASGDRLGGTDTQY
>TRBJ1-2|12|TRBV30
AWSVGQLNYGYT
>TRBJ2-1|12|TRBV3-1/TRBV3-2
ASSQTSGGGEQF
>TRBJ2-5|13|TRBV19
ASRELGRDQETQY
>TRBJ2-2|14|TRBV6-1
ASSEVSGGGTGELF
>TRBJ1-1|11|TRBV28
ASSSGIRTEAF
>TRBJ1-1|13|TRBV2
ASSEATGGYTEAF
>TRBJ2-7|16|TRBV6-1
ASSEVAGGGWGYYEQY
>TRBJ1-1|12|TRBV5-6
ASSLFTGEGYAF
>TRBJ1-4|11|TRBV19
AVSFRDGEKLF
>TRBJ2-5|11|TRBV11-1
ASSAASGETQY
>TRBJ2-7|11|TRBV6-6
ASSYRGLNEQY
>TRBJ2-3|13|TRBV28
ASSTERGATDTQY
>TRBJ2-7|14|TRBV11-2
ASRLDSGTVSSEQY
>TRBJ2-5|11|TRBV28
ASSFRDRETQY
>TRBJ2-7|12|TRBV6-5
ASSTASRGREQY
>TRBJ1-5|13|TRBV7-2
ASSLTVSSNQPQH
>TRBJ1-4|12|TRBV5-1
ASSPDRGLEKLF
>TRBJ2-7|10|TRBV2
ASSQGAYEQY